This entry lists 2 T cell receptor beta chains sequenced from one sample in a study of OX40 agonist ivuxolimab in advanced cancers. Repertoires were generated with immunoSEQ multiplex PCR, while TCRdb's copy carries only in-frame clones and drops some. The sample shows fewer than 95,000 clones, over 75% of them seen only once. The sequencing here drew on CD4+ or CD8+ T cells sorted from blood, taken in a trial of the OX40 agonist ivuxolimab. These receptors all stem from an adult with an advanced solid tumor such as melanoma, head and neck, liver or kidney cancer.

The chain is built from TRBV7-9 and TRBJ2-1; D is possibly TRBD2 (5 bases). Trimming removed 0 bases at V and 5 bases at J, with 8 bases between. Per the germline V gene, CDR1 is SEHNR and CDR2 is FQNEAQ (reference sequence). This CDR3 is 14 amino acids long. The CDR3 region is CASSLAGRDNEQFF. The CDR3 coding sequence is TGTGCCAGCAGCTTAGCCGGGCGGGACAATGAGCAGTTCTTC. Complete variable domain (other parts from reference TRBV7-9 and TRBJ2-1): DTGVSQNPRHKITKRGQNVTFRCDPISEHNRLYWYRQTLGQGPEFLTYFQNEAQLEKSRLLSDRFSAERPKGSFSTLEIQRTEQGDSAMYLCASSLAGRDNEQFFGPGTRLTVL.

This clone has only a few counts. This rearrangement joins TRBV2 to TRBJ1-2; 7 nucleotides agree with TRBD1. Germline CDR1 reads SNHLY; CDR2 reads FYNNEI. The CDR3 has 13 amino acids. V lost 5 bases, J lost 4 bases, and 4 bases stayed unmatched. The CDR3 nucleotides are TGTGCCAGCAGTTACAGGGGACCCTATGGCTACACCTTC. It is translated as CASSYRGPYGYTF. The full variable domain, rest sourced from reference TRBV2 and TRBJ1-2, is EPEVTQTPSHQVTQMGQEVILRCVPISNHLYFYWYRQILGQKVEFLVSFYNNEISEKSEIFDDQFSVERPDGSNFTLKIRSTKLEDSAMYFCASSYRGPYGYTFGSGTRLTVV.